This T cell receptor (beta chain) was sequenced for a study of blood T cell repertoires in COVID-19. As for the study in general: Collection of acute and convalescent COVID-19 samples took place in the United States, Italy and Spain.

Participants were aged about 18 to 95 years, lived in 25 or so US areas, and enrolled virtually. The study counted Cohort 3 donors as recovered given two negative PCRs, clearance, or symptom resolution. Original handling: Researchers report that nucleated cell counts were estimated from reference gene primer amplification. The method was immunoSEQ multiplex PCR; TCRdb's version includes in-frame clones alone and lacks a portion of them. V and J calls and clone size are given by that table; D and trimming were obtained from the DNA. There are around 270,000 clones in the sample; approximately 85% occur only once, and 4% to 4.5% lies in the top ten. Deletions cut 4 bases from V and 7 bases from J, with 13 bases between. In germline, CDR1 is SEHNR, CDR2 FQNEAQ (reference sequence). The CDR3 extends over 13 amino acids.

Material: PBMCs or T cells enriched from blood (not recorded which). The chain joins TRBV7-9 to TRBJ1-1; D is unclear. The sequence came from a woman in her 30s who had recovered from COVID-19. CDR3: CASSSLLGLEAFF. In nucleotides, the CDR3 is TGTGCCAGCAGCTCCCTTCTCGGACTTGAAGCTTTCTTT.